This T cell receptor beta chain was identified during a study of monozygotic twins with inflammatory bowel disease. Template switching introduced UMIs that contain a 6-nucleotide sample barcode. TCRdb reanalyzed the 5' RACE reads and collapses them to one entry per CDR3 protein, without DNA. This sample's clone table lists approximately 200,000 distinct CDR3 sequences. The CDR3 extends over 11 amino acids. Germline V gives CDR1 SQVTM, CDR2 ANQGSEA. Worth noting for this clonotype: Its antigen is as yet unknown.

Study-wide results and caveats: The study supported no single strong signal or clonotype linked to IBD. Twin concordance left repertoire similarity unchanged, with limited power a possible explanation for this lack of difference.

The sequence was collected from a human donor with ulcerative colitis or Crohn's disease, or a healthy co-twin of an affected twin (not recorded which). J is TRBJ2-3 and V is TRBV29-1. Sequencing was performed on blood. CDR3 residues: CSVESTDTQYF.